These T cell receptor beta chains were read from a single sample in a study of shared clonotypes between healthy human individuals. Sequencing was performed with immunoSEQ multiplex PCR; in TCRdb, only in-frame clones are kept and a portion is missing. The sample has over a million clones; roughly 95% are singletons. Sequencing input: naive CD4+ T cells sorted from blood. The receptors were gathered from a man aged 25 to 40 in good health. Each CDR3 is given with its conserved first and last residue. A D gene is named only where the DNA matches it firmly. Clone size appears in some rows only: once, few, many, or a class for an expanded clone.

>TRBD1|TRBV5-4|TRBJ1-2|-
CASTPGQGYGYTF
TGTGCCAGCACCCCCGGACAGGGGTATGGCTACACCTTC
>TRBD1|TRBV18|TRBJ1-3|-
CASSPGTVLGNTIYF
TGTGCCAGCTCACCCGGGACAGTTCTTGGAAACACCATATATTTT
>TRBD2|TRBV6-5|TRBJ2-5|-
CASSYLGGAVQETQYF
TGTGCCAGCAGTTACCTGGGAGGGGCCGTCCAAGAGACCCAGTACTTC
>TRBD2|TRBV4-1|TRBJ2-5|-
CASRPIQGLAGGLQETQYF
TGCGCCAGCAGGCCTATTCAAGGACTAGCGGGAGGGCTGCAAGAGACCCAGTACTTC
>-|TRBV10-3|TRBJ1-5|-
CAISQGSNQPQHF
TGTGCCATCAGTCAGGGGAGCAATCAGCCCCAGCATTTT
>-|TRBV7-2|TRBJ2-7|-
CASSRGLSPYEQYF
TGTGCCAGCAGCCGGGGACTCTCGCCTTACGAGCAGTACTTC
>-|TRBV9|TRBJ2-7|-
CASRGLSYEQYF
TGTGCCAGCAGGGGTCTGTCCTACGAGCAGTACTTC
>-|TRBV19|TRBJ1-1|once
CASSLTMNTEAFF
TGTGCCAGTAGTCTAACCATGAACACTGAAGCTTTCTTT
>TRBD2|TRBV29-1|TRBJ2-1|-
CSVERASGRVSSYNEQFF
TGCAGCGTTGAGAGGGCTAGCGGGAGGGTGAGCTCCTACAATGAGCAGTTCTTC
>-|TRBV10-3|TRBJ1-2|-
CAMSRGPPLDYGYTF
TGTGCCATGAGCCGCGGGCCACCTTTGGACTATGGCTACACCTTC
>TRBD1|TRBV12-5|TRBJ2-3|-
CASGRLTGTATDTQYF
TGTGCTAGTGGGCGATTGACAGGGACCGCCACAGATACGCAGTATTTT
>-|TRBV18|TRBJ2-3|-
CASSPLWQGIADTQYF
TGTGCCAGCTCCCCTTTGTGGCAGGGGATCGCAGATACGCAGTATTTT
>-|TRBV19|TRBJ1-2|-
CASSPDHRVPRTF
TGTGCCAGTAGTCCAGACCACAGGGTACCAAGGACCTTC
>-|TRBV5-4|TRBJ2-1|-
CASSLPQRNHLGNEQFF
TGTGCCAGCAGCTTGCCCCAGCGCAACCACCTTGGCAATGAGCAGTTCTTC
>-|TRBV2|TRBJ1-5|-
CASSVDSNQPQHF
TGTGCCAGCAGTGTGGACAGCAATCAGCCCCAGCATTTT
>-|TRBV28|TRBJ1-3|-
CASSLDSVADTIYF
TGTGCCAGCAGTTTGGATAGTGTAGCTGACACCATATATTTT
>-|TRBV6-5|TRBJ1-2|-
CASSYLPERNYGYTF
TGTGCCAGCAGTTACCTCCCGGAAAGGAACTATGGCTACACCTTC
>-|TRBV27|TRBJ2-7|-
CASSLSSGLGGEQYF
TGTGCCAGCAGTTTATCATCGGGACTCGGAGGCGAGCAGTACTTC
>-|TRBV28|TRBJ2-3|-
CASSFFSTGSHTQYF
TGTGCCAGCAGTTTTTTCTCTACGGGCAGCCATACGCAGTATTTT
>-|TRBV4-3|TRBJ2-3|-
CASSQISGASTDTQYF
TGCGCCAGCAGCCAAATTAGCGGAGCTAGCACAGATACGCAGTATTTT
>TRBD2|TRBV11-2|TRBJ2-7|-
CASSSYLRTSGRAYEQYF
TGTGCCAGCAGCTCCTATCTCCGGACTAGCGGGAGGGCCTACGAGCAGTACTTC
>TRBD2|TRBV4-2|TRBJ2-7|-
CASSFYSGRSSYEQYF
TGTGCCAGCAGCTTCTATAGCGGGCGAAGCTCCTACGAGCAGTACTTC
>TRBD2|TRBV7-6|TRBJ2-3|-
CASSLELAGVGDTQYF
TGTGCCAGCAGCTTGGAACTAGCGGGAGTCGGAGATACGCAGTATTTT
>TRBD1|TRBV28|TRBJ1-1|-
CASSPDRVLKAFF
TGTGCCAGCAGTCCAGACAGGGTTTTAAAAGCTTTCTTT
>TRBD2|TRBV7-8|TRBJ2-2|-
CAQREETGELFF
TGTGCCCAACGGGAGGAAACCGGGGAGCTGTTTTTT
>-|TRBV4-3|TRBJ2-3|-
CASSHRPTGIRTDTQYF
TGCGCCAGCAGCCATCGGCCCACAGGGATTAGGACAGATACGCAGTATTTT
>-|TRBV5-1|TRBJ2-7|-
CASSLRGGLREKQYF
TGCGCCAGCAGCTTGCGCGGCGGGCTACGTGAAAAGCAGTACTTC
>TRBD1|TRBV28|TRBJ2-7|-
CASWATGSLEQYF
TGTGCCAGCTGGGCGACAGGGAGTTTGGAGCAGTACTTC
>TRBD1|TRBV19|TRBJ2-2|-
CASSIGRGGPSGTGELFF
TGTGCCAGTAGTATAGGGAGAGGGGGCCCCTCGGGCACCGGGGAGCTGTTTTTT
>TRBD2|TRBV5-4|TRBJ2-1|-
CASSFPGGSYNEQFF
TGTGCCAGCAGCTTTCCAGGCGGGAGTTACAATGAGCAGTTCTTC
>TRBD2|TRBV5-1|TRBJ2-1|-
CASSSGLGPNEQFF
TGCGCCAGCAGCTCGGGACTAGGCCCCAATGAGCAGTTCTTC
>-|TRBV2|TRBJ2-3|-
CASLTETSTDTQYF
TGTGCCAGCTTGACAGAAACTAGCACAGATACGCAGTATTTT
>TRBD1|TRBV5-5|TRBJ2-7|-
CASSQDPTGSTYEQYF
TGCGCCAGCAGCCAAGACCCGACAGGGTCAACCTACGAGCAGTACTTC
>-|TRBV10-1|TRBJ2-7|-
CASSERVAYEQYF
TGCGCCAGCAGTGAGCGGGTCGCCTACGAGCAGTACTTC
>TRBD2|TRBV5-1|TRBJ2-1|-
CASSLGLAGGLEFF
TGCGCCAGCAGCTTGGGACTAGCGGGTGGGTTGGAGTTCTTC
>-|TRBV28|TRBJ2-6|-
CASREAGYSSGANVLTF
TGTGCCAGCAGGGAGGCAGGGTATAGCTCTGGGGCCAACGTCCTGACTTTC
>TRBD2|TRBV25-1|TRBJ2-7|-
CASSVSGRGAYEQYF
TGTGCCAGCAGTGTTAGCGGGAGAGGCGCCTACGAGCAGTACTTC
>-|TRBV19|TRBJ2-2|-
CASSEYTGELFF
TGTGCCAGTAGCGAGTACACCGGGGAGCTGTTTTTT